Listed here are 32 T cell receptor beta chains from one sample, sequenced in a study of cytomegalovirus exposure and HLA in healthy donors. Both 60 Vbeta primers and 13 Jbeta primers went into the PCR. Sequenced by immunoSEQ multiplex PCR; TCRdb stores in-frame clones only, minus some. The sample consists of approximately 200,000 clones, roughly four fifths of them appearing once. The material sequenced was PBMCs. These TCRs come from a man aged 30 to 39 in good health and CMV-seronegative.

The chain is built from TRBV19 and TRBJ2-1; no clear D. Germline V CDR1 and CDR2: LNHDA, SQIVND (reference sequence). V lost 1 base and J 5 bases, leaving 12 bases between the germline ends. CDR3 length equals 15 residues. In nucleotides, the CDR3 is TGTGCCAGTAGTATAGTACGAGGCTATCACAATGAGCAGTTCTTC. Encoded protein: CASSIVRGYHNEQFF.

The chain uses TRBV28 and TRBJ2-7, with D uncertain. This CDR3 comprises 15 residues. V was shortened by 5 bases and J by 3 bases, with 17 bases between the two germline ends. Germline loops: CDR1 MDHEN, CDR2 SYDVKM. The CDR3 sequence is CASSESGRKSYEQYF. As DNA, the CDR3 is TGTGCCAGCAGTGAAAGTGGCAGGAAGAGCTACGAGCAGTACTTC.

This clone was counted a few times. In DNA, the CDR3 is TGTGCCAGCAGCCCAAAAGGACAGGGGAACACTGAAGCTTTCTTT. This translates into CASSPKGQGNTEAFF. V is TRBV4-2 and J is TRBJ1-1, with 8 bases that match TRBD1. The J segment lost 1 base and the V segment lost 4 bases, leaving 5 bases of the junction unmatched. CDR1 LGHNA and CDR2 YNFKEQ come from the germline V gene. This CDR3 is 15 amino acids long.

V gene TRBV9 combines with J gene TRBJ1-4; no reliable D call. Between the trimmed V and J ends, which lost 0 bases and 10 bases, there was a span of 10 bases. The CDR3 extends over 13 amino acids. Germline V gene data show CDR1 as SGDLS and CDR2 as YYNGEE. The CDR3 loop is CASSVVSGGKLFF. The CDR3 DNA sequence: TGTGCCAGCAGCGTAGTATCAGGTGGAAAACTGTTTTTT.

V usage is TRBV15 and J usage is TRBJ2-5, with D perhaps matching TRBD2 (6 bases). Trimming pared 0 bases from V and 5 bases from J, leaving 16 bases between. CDR3 length: 16 residues. Germline V CDR1 and CDR2: LNHNV, YYDKDF (reference sequence). CDR3 sequence (DNA): TGTGCCACCAGCAGAGATTCGGGGGAGACCCACGAGACCCAGTACTTC. Its translation is CATSRDSGETHETQYF.

The CDR3 protein is CASNPGQENTEAFF. As DNA, the CDR3 is TGTGCCAGTAACCCGGGACAGGAGAACACTGAAGCTTTCTTT. The rearrangement uses TRBV19 and TRBJ1-1; 8 positions match TRBD1. Germline CDR1 LNHDA, CDR2 SQIVND (reference sequence). This CDR3 has 14 amino acids. V shed 7 bases and J 1 base; nucleotides not matched to a gene: 5.

The V gene is TRBV5-4, the J gene TRBJ2-5; TRBD1 matches at 7 bases. Per the germline V gene, CDR1 is SGHNT and CDR2 is YYREEE (reference sequence). The CDR3 totals 14 residues. With 2 bases clipped from V and 5 bases from J, the junction kept 6 bases outside the gene matches. In nucleotides, the CDR3 is TGTGCCAGCAGCTTAGGGACAGAGCGGGAGACCCAGTACTTC. Encoded protein: CASSLGTERETQYF.

This chain joins TRBV6-1 and TRBJ2-2, with D hard to call. This CDR3 region has 12 residues. Looked up from germline, CDR1 is MNHNS and CDR2 is SASEGT. V lost 6 bases, J lost 2 bases, and 4 bases lay in between. The CDR3 sequence is CASSRNTGELFF. CDR3 sequence (DNA): TGTGCCAGCAGCAGAAACACCGGGGAGCTGTTTTTT.

This chain connects TRBV30 to TRBJ1-1; no clear D gene. Trimming removed 8 bases at V and 6 bases at J, with 10 bases between. CDR3 size: 10 residues. In germline, CDR1 is GTSNPN, CDR2 SVGIG (reference sequence). CDR3: CALAPPEAFF. The DNA for the CDR3 is TGTGCCCTAGCCCCTCCTGAAGCTTTCTTT.

The chain joins TRBV9 to TRBJ2-1, with 7 bases identical to TRBD2. V lost 6 bases to trimming and J lost 4 bases; unmatched junction nucleotides: 7. The CDR3 sequence is 14 residues long. Germline V CDR1 and CDR2: SGDLS, YYNGEE. This chain's CDR3 is CASTPSGMYNEQFF. DNA for the CDR3: TGTGCCAGCACCCCCAGCGGGATGTACAATGAGCAGTTCTTC. The full variable domain, with the rest looked up from reference TRBV9 and TRBJ2-1, is DSGVTQTPKHLITATGQRVTLRCSPRSGDLSVYWYQQSLDQGLQFLIQYYNGEERAKGNILERFSAQQFPDLHSELNLSSLELGDSALYFCASTPSGMYNEQFFGPGTRLTVL.

J is TRBJ1-2 and V is TRBV11-2; D call uncertain. Germline values: CDR1 SGHAT, CDR2 FQNNGV. The CDR3 loop spans 14 amino acids. V gave up 1 base and J gave up 3 bases, with 9 bases separating them. CDR3 bases: TGTGCCAGCAGCTTAGGAGGGTTTGACTATGGCTACACCTTC. Its translation: CASSLGGFDYGYTF.

This clone was seen a few times. The chain couples TRBV7-9 to TRBJ1-6; D perhaps matches TRBD1 (5 bases). Germline V lookup: CDR1 SEHNR, CDR2 FQNEAQ (reference sequence). V was trimmed by 7 bases and J by 8 bases, leaving 12 bases between them. The CDR3 length is 13 residues. DNA of the CDR3: TGTGCCAGCACCCGCACAGGCGATTCACCCCTCCACTTT. Its translation: CASTRTGDSPLHF.

In its sample, this clone was seen a few times. V is TRBV5-6 and J is TRBJ2-5, with 7 positions matching TRBD1. The trim removed 0 bases at V and 4 bases at J, leaving 6 bases unmatched. The CDR3 is 15 amino acids. Germline assignment: CDR1 SGHDT and CDR2 YYEEEE. The CDR3 DNA is TGTGCCAGCAGCTTGGTAGGGGGCAGTTTAGAGACCCAGTACTTC. Translation gives CASSLVGGSLETQYF.

This chain connects TRBV14 to TRBJ1-1; weak D call: TRBD1 (6 bases). The V gene's germline CDR1 is SGHDN and CDR2 FVKESK. V dropped 4 bases and J dropped 8 bases, with 14 bases sitting between them. The CDR3 runs to 13 residues. CDR3 sequence (DNA): TGTGCCAGCAGCCCTATCTTGGGGGCAGAAGCTTTCTTT. This encodes CASSPILGAEAFF.

The chain recombines TRBV27 with TRBJ2-7, with 10 bases matching TRBD2. The CDR3 sequence is 14 residues long. Germline V lookup: CDR1 MNHEY, CDR2 SMNVEV (reference sequence). V lost 5 bases to trimming and J lost 0 bases; unmatched junction nucleotides: 1. Here the CDR3 reads CASSPSGSSYEQYF. Here the CDR3 DNA reads TGTGCCAGCAGTCCTAGCGGGAGCTCCTACGAGCAGTACTTC.

The chain links TRBV27 to TRBJ1-3; 7 nucleotides align to TRBD1. Germline-derived CDR1 and CDR2 are MNHEY and SMNVEV (reference sequence). This CDR3 is built from 15 residues. Trimming cost V 6 bases and J 0 bases; bases outside gene matches: 5. CDR3 residues: CASRQGPSSGNTIYF. CDR3 sequence (DNA): TGTGCCAGCAGACAGGGGCCTAGCTCTGGAAACACCATATATTTT.

In this sample, this clone turned up a few times. The V and J genes are TRBV5-1 and TRBJ1-3; D is undetermined. V was shortened by 0 bases and J by 0 bases, with 4 bases between the two germline ends. Germline V CDR1 and CDR2: SGHRS, YFSETQ. The CDR3 runs 14 residues. CDR3 DNA: TGCGCCAGCAGCTTGGCCGTCTCTGGAAACACCATATATTTT. This translates into CASSLAVSGNTIYF.

The rearrangement uses TRBV29-1 and TRBJ2-5, with D perhaps matching TRBD2 (5 bases). The CDR3 loop spans 13 amino acids. V lost 5 bases and J 2 bases, leaving 12 bases between the germline ends. Germline V gives CDR1 SQVTM, CDR2 ANQGSEA. CDR3 sequence (DNA): TGCAGCGTTCGCGGCAGGACTCAAGAGACCCAGTACTTC. This sequence encodes CSVRGRTQETQYF.

The chain combines TRBV27 with TRBJ1-1; D remains unclear. The germline V and J ends were trimmed by 8 bases and 1 base, with 5 bases remaining between them. CDR1 and CDR2 (germline): MNHEY, SMNVEV (reference sequence). The CDR3 consists of 11 residues. The CDR3 bases are TGTGCCAGCCGGGAGAACACTGAAGCTTTCTTT. Translated: CASRENTEAFF.

V usage is TRBV5-1 and J usage is TRBJ2-7; 7 bases are shared with TRBD2. This CDR3 spans 15 amino acids. After removal of 0 bases from V and 0 bases from J, the junction contained 3 bases not matched to a gene. Germline lookup yields CDR1 SGHRS and CDR2 YFSETQ. The CDR3 DNA reads TGCGCCAGCAGCTTGGCCCCTAGCGGCTCCTACGAGCAGTACTTC. Its translation: CASSLAPSGSYEQYF.

The chain carries TRBV5-1 and TRBJ2-3; 15 bases map to TRBD2. V shed 3 bases and J 0 bases; nucleotides not matched to a gene: 11. CDR1 is SGHRS, CDR2 YFSETQ, per germline. The length of the CDR3 is 20 residues. In DNA form, the CDR3 reads TGCGCCAGCAGCTCCGGGACTAGCGGGAGGCCTGTAGAGAGCACAGATACGCAGTATTTT. Its protein product is CASSSGTSGRPVESTDTQYF.

In the case of this clone: The same CDR3 also results from other DNA sequences found in this sample. The V call is TRBV7-9, the J call TRBJ2-5; no definite D call. This CDR3 has 14 residues. Looked up from germline, CDR1 is SEHNR and CDR2 is FQNEAQ (reference sequence). The V end lost 0 bases, the J end lost 2 bases, and 7 bases lay between the germline ends. Here the CDR3 reads CASSLAGVQETQYF. In nucleotides, the CDR3 is TGTGCCAGCAGCTTAGCCGGTGTTCAAGAGACCCAGTACTTC.

The rearrangement uses TRBV14 and TRBJ2-5; 11 nucleotides agree with TRBD2. Germline loops: CDR1 SGHDN, CDR2 FVKESK. The trim removed 4 bases at V and 4 bases at J, leaving 5 bases unmatched. CDR3 length: 15 amino acids. CDR3 DNA sequence: TGTGCCAGCAGCCCCACTAGCGGGAGTAGAGAGACCCAGTACTTC. This gives the protein CASSPTSGSRETQYF. Supplemented by reference TRBV14 and TRBJ2-5, the full variable domain reads EAGVTQFPSHSVIEKGQTVTLRCDPISGHDNLYWYRRVMGKEIKFLLHFVKESKQDESGMPNNRFLAERTGGTYSTLKVQPAELEDSGVYFCASSPTSGSRETQYFGPGTRLLVL.

The DNA for the CDR3 is TGCAGCGTTGGACAGGCCTTTGGTGAGCAGTTCTTC. It encodes CSVGQAFGEQFF. This chain joins TRBV29-1 and TRBJ2-1; the D gene is possibly TRBD1 (6 bases). Germline CDR1 reads SQVTM; CDR2 reads ANQGSEA. V was shortened by 4 bases and J by 9 bases, with 13 bases between the two germline ends. The CDR3 has 12 amino acids.

This CDR3 is CASSFSAGSGNTIYF. CDR3 sequence (DNA): TGTGCCAGCAGCTTTTCCGCCGGCTCTGGAAACACCATATATTTT. The chain recombines TRBV5-4 with TRBJ1-3; D gene uncertain. The germline V gene has CDR1 SGHNT and CDR2 YYREEE (reference sequence). The length of the CDR3 is 15 residues. The germline V and J ends were trimmed by 2 bases and 0 bases, with 9 bases remaining between them.

The V and J genes are TRBV4-1 and TRBJ2-1; 9 bases align to TRBD2. Germline CDR1 and CDR2: MGHRA and YSYEKL. The CDR3 sequence is 15 residues long. The V segment lost 4 bases and the J segment 5 bases; nucleotides outside the gene matches: 6. CDR3 sequence reads: CASSPGTSYNNEQFF. As DNA, the CDR3 is TGCGCCAGCAGCCCCGGGACTAGCTATAACAATGAGCAGTTCTTC.

The rearrangement links TRBV5-1 to TRBJ2-7, with 7 bases lining up with TRBD1. Germline CDR1 and CDR2: SGHRS and YFSETQ. With V trimmed by 4 bases and J by 12 bases, 7 bases remained unmatched. The CDR3 sequence is 11 residues long. The CDR3 loop reads CASSGTTGWYF. The CDR3 nucleotides read TGCGCCAGCAGCGGCACGACAGGGTGGTACTTC.

This clone has just one count. The gene calls are TRBV5-4 and TRBJ2-5; weak D call: TRBD2 (6 bases). Germline V gene sequence: CDR1 SGHNT, CDR2 YYREEE (reference sequence). V was cut by 5 bases and J by 3 bases, with 14 bases left in between. The length of the CDR3 is 14 residues. The CDR3 sequence: CASSRPGVEETQYF. Here the CDR3 DNA reads TGTGCCAGCAGTAGACCGGGAGTAGAAGAGACCCAGTACTTC.

The chain joins TRBV4-1 to TRBJ1-4; TRBD1 aligns across 9 bases. This CDR3 comprises 17 residues. The J segment lost 8 bases and the V segment lost 4 bases, leaving 14 bases of the junction unmatched. Per the germline V gene, CDR1 is MGHRA and CDR2 is YSYEKL. CDR3 bases: TGCGCCAGCAGCCGGGTCTCCGGGACAGGGATCACGGAAAAACTGTTTTTT. Its protein product is CASSRVSGTGITEKLFF.

The rearrangement joins TRBV11-3 to TRBJ2-1; 7 nucleotides align to TRBD2. The CDR3 covers 15 residues. V dropped 1 base and J dropped 3; count of bases not matched to a gene: 3. Germline CDR1 reads SGHNT; CDR2 reads YENEEA. The CDR3 DNA reads as TGTGCCAGCAGCTTAGGGCTAGCGGACTACAATGAGCAGTTCTTC. Its protein is CASSLGLADYNEQFF.

The chain recombines TRBV6-1 with TRBJ1-4, with D possibly matching TRBD1 (5 bases). CDR3 size: 15 residues. CDR1 and CDR2 (germline): MNHNS, SASEGT. The V and J ends lost 0 bases and 8 bases respectively, with 13 bases between them. The CDR3 sequence is CASSEAGDLYEKLFF. The CDR3 bases are TGTGCCAGCAGTGAAGCAGGGGATCTCTACGAAAAACTGTTTTTT.

The J gene is TRBJ2-5, the V gene TRBV2; 8 nucleotides match TRBD1. TRBJ2-7 matches the DNA end more closely, so the J call is doubtful. Germline CDR1 SNHLY, CDR2 FYNNEI. The CDR3 runs 15 residues. The CDR3 DNA reads TGTGCCAGCAGTGAACCGCGACAGGGGACCTACGAGCAGTACTTC. It codes for CASSEPRQGTYEQYF.